These 20 T cell receptor beta chains came from one sample sequenced in a study of CD8+CD57+ T cells in acquired aplastic anemia. Template material for TCR beta VDJ and CDR3 profiling consisted of genomic DNA. TCRdb re-called the reads through MiXCR, storing one row per CDR3 protein. The sample has about 110,000 distinct CDR3 sequences; around half are singletons. The sequenced sample was sorted CD4+, CD8+, or CD8+CD57+ T cells (not recorded which) from PBMCs. These receptors all stem from a human donor in good health, serving as a control.

This sequence joins TRBV11-2 and TRBJ2-1; 7 bases line up with TRBD2. Germline trimming cut 6 bases from V and 5 bases from J; bases unmatched to any gene: 7. Germline CDR1 reads SGHAT; CDR2 reads FQNNGV. This CDR3 region has 14 residues. The CDR3 region is CASSGGGSDNEQFF. In DNA form, the CDR3 reads TGTGCCAGCAGTGGGGGGGGAAGTGACAATGAGCAGTTCTTC.

Ten or more counts support this clonotype. This chain links TRBV19 with TRBJ2-3, with D unresolved. This CDR3 region has 16 residues. From germline, CDR1 is LNHDA and CDR2 SQIVND (reference sequence). Trimming removed 1 base at V and 0 bases at J, with 11 bases between. The CDR3, as DNA: TGTGCCAGTAGTATAGTCGCGACACCCAGCACAGATACGCAGTATTTT. As protein: CASSIVATPSTDTQYF.

This chain uses TRBV19 with TRBJ2-1; D may be TRBD1 (6 bases). The V end lost 8 bases, the J end lost 7 bases, and 9 bases lay between the germline ends. Germline assignment: CDR1 LNHDA and CDR2 SQIVND (reference sequence). The CDR3 is 11 residues long. The CDR3 spells CASLDRNEQFF. CDR3 DNA: TGTGCCAGTTTAGACAGGAATGAGCAGTTCTTC.

The CDR3 sequence: CASSLRGGARGDTQYF. The DNA of the CDR3 is TGTGCCAGCAGCTTGCGCGGGGGGGCGCGAGGAGATACGCAGTATTTT. The chain joins TRBV7-3 to TRBJ2-3; 9 bases fit TRBD2. The V and J ends lost 3 bases and 5 bases, in that order; junction bases with no gene match: 9. The germline V gene encodes CDR1 SGHTA and CDR2 FQGTGA. The length of the CDR3 is 16 residues.

J is TRBJ2-7 and V is TRBV9; weak D call: TRBD1 (6 bases). Germline CDR1 reads SGDLS; CDR2 reads YYNGEE. The germline V and J ends were trimmed by 4 bases and 5 bases, with 16 bases remaining between them. The CDR3 length is 14 residues. Here the CDR3 DNA reads TGTGCCAGCAGCCCCCTGGGGGCCCCCCACGAGCAGTACTTC. Amino acids: CASSPLGAPHEQYF.

This clonotype was detected ten times or more. V usage is TRBV27 and J usage is TRBJ2-7; maybe TRBD1 (6 bases). Deletions cut 3 bases from V and 4 bases from J, with 16 bases between. CDR1 and CDR2 (germline): MNHEY, SMNVEV (reference sequence). The length of the CDR3 is 15 residues. The CDR3 is CASSFSPGANYEQYF. The CDR3 DNA sequence: TGTGCCAGCAGTTTCTCGCCAGGGGCAAATTACGAGCAGTACTTC.

This clonotype was picked up many times. The V and J genes are TRBV4-3 and TRBJ1-1; weak D call: TRBD1 (6 bases). Germline V gives CDR1 LGHNA, CDR2 YSLEER. The CDR3 loop spans 13 amino acids. V was pared by 3 bases and J by 3 bases, with 8 bases between. The CDR3: CASSQGADTEAFF. CDR3 in DNA: TGCGCCAGCAGCCAGGGGGCGGACACTGAAGCTTTCTTT.

This clonotype was seen a handful of times. Here the CDR3 reads CATSREQSNTEAFF. CDR3 DNA sequence: TGTGCCACCAGCAGAGAACAGTCGAACACTGAAGCTTTCTTT. The chain recombines TRBV15 with TRBJ1-1; D is uncertain. This CDR3 spans 14 amino acids. Germline lookup yields CDR1 LNHNV and CDR2 YYDKDF (reference sequence). The V gene lost 0 bases and the J gene lost 1 base, with 6 bases spanning the gap.

This clonotype appeared once. The chain has TRBV10-3 and TRBJ2-5; D uncertain. Germline assignment: CDR1 ENHRY and CDR2 SYGVKD. Trimming left V 8 bases short and J 0 bases short, with 7 bases between. The CDR3 contains 12 residues. Here the CDR3 reads CAIGPYQETQYF. The CDR3 DNA is TGTGCCATCGGACCGTACCAAGAGACCCAGTACTTC.

This clonotype was counted a few times. The V gene is TRBV5-4, the J gene TRBJ1-1; 8 bases match TRBD1. The CDR3 consists of 17 residues. Germline CDR1 is SGHNT and CDR2 is YYREEE (reference sequence). Trimming cost V 0 bases and J 1 base; bases outside gene matches: 8. CDR3 nucleotide sequence: TGTGCCAGCAGCTTGGGTGATGCAGGGACAGGGAACACTGAAGCTTTCTTT. Translating gives CASSLGDAGTGNTEAFF.

V gene TRBV12-3 or TRBV12-4 combines with J gene TRBJ1-5; D call uncertain. Trimming removed 8 bases from V and 2 bases from J, with 10 bases in between. This CDR3 region has 13 residues. CDR3 nucleotides: TGTGCCAGCGCCCGTGGAGGCAATCAGCCCCAGCATTTT. This encodes CASARGGNQPQHF.

On this clonotype: Given a much more abundant clone one base away, this may be a read error. This chain uses TRBV27 with TRBJ1-1, with D hard to call. Germline loops: CDR1 MNHEY, CDR2 SMNVEV (reference sequence). Between the trimmed V and J ends, which lost 2 bases and 4 bases, there was a span of 11 bases. This CDR3 has 14 residues. The chain's CDR3 is CASSLKRGGTEAFF. In DNA form, the CDR3 reads TGTGCCAGCAGTTTAAAACGGGGAGGCACTGAAGCTTTCTTT.

Turning to this clonotype: The CDR3 ends on some other residue instead of the conserved phenylalanine or tryptophan, so this is likely a read error. This chain links TRBV4-2 with TRBJ1-1; D unresolved. There are 16 residues in the CDR3. V gave up 1 base and J gave up 1 base, with 13 bases separating them. The germline V gene encodes CDR1 LGHNA and CDR2 YNFKEQ. The DNA for the CDR3 is TGTGCCAGCAGCCAAGTTGTCGAAGGGTCGAACACTGAAGCTTTCTCT. This encodes CASSQVVEGSNTEAFS.

The genes are TRBV10-3 and TRBJ2-2, with D possibly matching TRBD1 (6 bases). The V gene lost 10 bases and the J gene lost 1 base, with 10 bases spanning the gap. This CDR3 region has 13 residues. Germline CDR1 ENHRY, CDR2 SYGVKD. The DNA of the CDR3 is TGTGCCACCTACAGGGTGAACACCGGGGAGCTGTTTTTT. The encoded protein is CATYRVNTGELFF.

The chain couples TRBV15 to TRBJ2-7; TRBD1 aligns across 7 bases. After removal of 3 bases from V and 4 bases from J, the junction contained 12 bases not matched to a gene. The germline V gene has CDR1 LNHNV and CDR2 YYDKDF (reference sequence). The CDR3 totals 16 residues. This CDR3 is CATSSLQTGSSYEQYF. The CDR3 DNA follows: TGTGCCACCAGCAGTCTTCAGACAGGGAGTTCGTACGAGCAGTACTTC.

This clonotype was recorded at least ten times. The chain combines TRBV25-1 with TRBJ1-1; a weak D match, TRBD1 (6 bases). The CDR3 runs 16 residues. The V end lost 4 bases, the J end lost 1 base, and 16 bases lay between the germline ends. The germline gives CDR1 MGHDK, CDR2 SYGVNS. Written as DNA, the CDR3 is TGTGCCAGCAGTGTAAGCCGGGACAAATGGAACACTGAAGCTTTCTTT. The encoded protein is CASSVSRDKWNTEAFF.

The gene calls are TRBV15 and TRBJ2-2; D is unclear. V was cut by 3 bases and J by 8 bases, with 10 bases left in between. The CDR3 length is 13 residues. Germline lookup yields CDR1 LNHNV and CDR2 YYDKDF (reference sequence). Written as DNA, the CDR3 is TGTGCCACCAGCAGCGATCCGGGTGGGGAGCTGTTTTTT. It specifies CATSSDPGGELFF.

The V and J genes are TRBV12-3 or TRBV12-4 and TRBJ2-7; 8 positions agree with TRBD1. With V trimmed by 4 bases and J by 5 bases, 7 bases remained unmatched. The CDR3 sequence is 14 residues long. The CDR3 DNA reads TGTGCCAGCAGTTCCGGGACAGGAGGTCACGAGCAGTACTTC. This codes for CASSSGTGGHEQYF.

V and J are TRBV6-5 and TRBJ1-6; D gene unclear. There are 15 residues in the CDR3. Germline lookup yields CDR1 MNHEY and CDR2 SVGAGI. V was cut by 0 bases and J by 6 bases, with 9 bases left in between. This CDR3 reads CASSYSAPFNSPLHF. Here the CDR3 DNA reads TGTGCCAGCAGTTACTCGGCGCCCTTTAATTCACCCCTCCACTTT.

The chain couples TRBV12-3 or TRBV12-4 to TRBJ1-2, with 9 bases that match TRBD1. The CDR3 is 16 amino acids. CDR3 in amino acids: CPTTVRDRVLSYGYTF. The DNA for the CDR3 is TGTCCCACAACCGTCCGGGACAGGGTGTTATCTTATGGCTACACCTTC.